The sequence of this T cell receptor (beta chain) was determined in a study of OX40 agonist ivuxolimab in advanced cancers. At the level of the whole study: Ivuxolimab, which targeted the costimulatory receptor OX40 (CD134), was an agonistic, fully human IgG2 monoclonal antibody. Intravenous ivuxolimab was administered to patients every 2 weeks at six dose levels: 0.01, 0.1, 0.3, 1.5, 3 and 10 mg/kg. Of the 52 patients in dose escalation, 19 had hepatocellular carcinoma, some 15 had melanoma, 9 had renal cell carcinoma and 9 had head and neck cancer. In the dose-escalation cohort, approximately 80% of patients were male, and the mean age was approximately 60 years with a range of about 20 to 80. Prior anti-PD-1, anti-PD-L1 or anti-CTLA-4 therapy was permitted, and 40% of dose-escalation patients had received checkpoint inhibitors. Partial responses occurred in three dose-escalation patients, of whom one had hepatocellular carcinoma and two had cutaneous melanoma. Peripheral TCRbeta sequencing was intended to test whether TCR sequence diversity was altered and clonal T-cell expansion was caused by ivuxolimab. The paper describes the monotherapy dose-escalation part (N ≈ 50 patients) of the phase I trial of ivuxolimab.

What the study reported, not specific to this receptor: After ivuxolimab, more expanded clones were found on average in CD8+ T cells than in CD4+ T cells. In the 0.1-3.0 mg/kg groups, partial responders had among the lowest normalized peripheral clonal expansion, particularly in CD8+ T cells. Low levels of normalized T-cell clonal expansion were also seen in some patients who did not respond. Clonal expansion of both CD4+ and CD8+ blood T cells was observed from baseline to week 6 at doses 0.1 to 3.0 mg/kg. Which antigens the clonally expanded peripheral T cells were specific for was not determined.

Comment on this clone: The specificity of this receptor is unknown. Base-call qualities are not available, and no considerably larger clone is one nucleotide away.

Genomic DNA was isolated from the sorted cells so that the TCRbeta CDR3 region could be sequenced. The immunoSEQ Assay was used for sequencing of TCRbeta CDR3 regions. This immuneACCESS table, as held by TCRdb, lists in-frame sequences with V and J called but not all clones. Of the missing ones, under half trace to an unresolved V gene in checked studies; the others have no known cause. In this sample the table shows about 75,000 clones, more than 75% of which occur a single time. About 0.4% of the sample rests with the top ten. Patients with a history of autoimmune disease or receiving systemic immunosuppression were excluded from the trial. Peripheral blood for TCR sequencing was collected from all dose cohorts at baseline, on cycle 4 day 1, and on cycle 7 day 1. Samples came from an open-label, multicenter, first-in-human phase I dose-escalation trial of ivuxolimab. The trial enrolled adults with locally advanced or metastatic head and neck squamous cell, hepatocellular, melanoma or renal cell carcinoma. Before TCR sequencing, CD4+ T cells and CD8+ T cells from peripheral blood were sorted into separate populations.

The CDR1 and CDR2 encoded by the germline V gene (reference sequence) are LNHDA and SQIVND. The V and J ends are trimmed by 3 bases and 4 bases, leaving 6 bases between them. The CDR3 goes from the cysteine to the phenylalanine over 13 residues. Only the CDR3 part of the read is kept: 39 bases, read in frame from the first base. Sequencing used CD4+ or CD8+ T cells sorted from blood, obtained in a trial of the OX40 agonist ivuxolimab. Recombination connected TRBV19 to TRBJ2-2, with the D gene not confidently named. The sequence was collected from an adult with an advanced solid tumor such as melanoma, head and neck, liver or kidney cancer. Read as DNA, the sequence is TGTGCCAGTAGTATGAGTGTCACCGGGGAGCTGTTTTTT. The encoded protein is CASSMSVTGELFF. Here the CDR3 is joined to the reference TRBV19 and TRBJ2-2 genes, and the full variable domain is: DGGITQSPKYLFRKEGQNVTLSCEQNLNHDAMYWYRQDPGQGLRLIYYSQIVNDFQKGDIAEGYSVSREKKESFPLTVTSAQKNPTAFYLCASSMSVTGELFFGEGSRLTVL.